These T cell receptor beta chains were read from a single sample in a study of blood T cell repertoires in COVID-19. The assay was immunoSEQ multiplex PCR, and TCRdb's table has in-frame clones only and misses some. The sample has 100,000 to 120,000 clones; about 85% are singletons. Sequenced sample: peripheral blood. The source is a middle-aged man with acute or convalescent COVID-19. Both conserved end residues are part of each CDR3. D genes are given only for firm matches. For some rows the clone size is stated as once, few or many, or as a class when expanded; others skip it.

D gene: -; clone size: -; J gene: TRBJ2-2; V gene: TRBV12-3/TRBV12-4; CDR3 DNA: TGTGCCAGCAGGCGCCTGGGGCCCGGGGAGCTGTTTTTT; CDR3 protein: CASRRLGPGELFF
D gene: TRBD1; clone size: -; J gene: TRBJ1-2; V gene: TRBV6-6; CDR3 DNA: TGTGCCAGCAACACCGCCAGGGGGGATGGCTACACCTTC; CDR3 protein: CASNTARGDGYTF
D gene: -; clone size: -; J gene: TRBJ2-2; V gene: TRBV12-5; CDR3 DNA: TGTGCTAGTGGTAGGGGAGGCGACACCGGGGAGCTGTTTTTT; CDR3 protein: CASGRGGDTGELFF
D gene: TRBD1; clone size: -; J gene: TRBJ2-7; V gene: TRBV5-1; CDR3 DNA: TGCGCCAGCAGCCGCCGGGACAGGGCGGGCGAGCAGTACTTC; CDR3 protein: CASSRRDRAGEQYF
D gene: -; clone size: -; J gene: TRBJ1-1; V gene: TRBV3-1/TRBV3-2; CDR3 DNA: TGTGCCAGCAGCCCGAGACAGAACACTGAAGCTTTCTTT; CDR3 protein: CASSPRQNTEAFF
D gene: TRBD1; clone size: -; J gene: TRBJ1-5; V gene: TRBV19; CDR3 DNA: TGTGCCAGTAGCGGGACAGGGATCAATCAGCCCCAGCATTTT; CDR3 protein: CASSGTGINQPQHF
D gene: -; clone size: -; J gene: TRBJ1-5; V gene: TRBV12-3/TRBV12-4; CDR3 DNA: TGTGCCAGCAGTTTGGGGGGGAGGGAGCCCCAGCATTTT; CDR3 protein: CASSLGGREPQHF
D gene: TRBD1; clone size: -; J gene: TRBJ1-5; V gene: TRBV29-1; CDR3 DNA: TGCAGCGTAACGACAGGGGTCAATCAGCCCCAGCATTTT; CDR3 protein: CSVTTGVNQPQHF
D gene: TRBD1; clone size: -; J gene: TRBJ1-6; V gene: TRBV10-3; CDR3 DNA: TGTGCCATCAGTGAACCTACAGGGGAAGGGGCACCCCTCCACTTT; CDR3 protein: CAISEPTGEGAPLHF
D gene: -; clone size: -; J gene: TRBJ1-5; V gene: TRBV5-1; CDR3 DNA: TGCGCCAGCAGCTTGGGGCCTTCCTCGGGGCCCCAGCATTTT; CDR3 protein: CASSLGPSSGPQHF
D gene: -; clone size: -; J gene: TRBJ1-2; V gene: TRBV19; CDR3 DNA: TGTGCCAGTAGCCGAGGGGGTGATGGCTACACCTTC; CDR3 protein: CASSRGGDGYTF
D gene: TRBD1; clone size: -; J gene: TRBJ1-1; V gene: TRBV6-5; CDR3 DNA: TGTGCCAGCAGCCAGACAGGGTTGGCTTTCTTT; CDR3 protein: CASSQTGLAFF
D gene: -; clone size: -; J gene: TRBJ2-3; V gene: TRBV29-1; CDR3 DNA: TGCAGCGTTGAAACGGGGGGCACAGATACGCAGTATTTT; CDR3 protein: CSVETGGTDTQYF
D gene: TRBD1; clone size: -; J gene: TRBJ1-5; V gene: TRBV7-8; CDR3 DNA: TGTGCCAGCAGCCGAGGAGGGGGCGGTCAGCCCCAGCATTTT; CDR3 protein: CASSRGGGGQPQHF
D gene: TRBD1; clone size: -; J gene: TRBJ2-2; V gene: TRBV6-5; CDR3 DNA: TGTGCCAGCAACCGACAGGGGGCTAGGGAGCTGTTTTTT; CDR3 protein: CASNRQGARELFF
D gene: TRBD1; clone size: -; J gene: TRBJ1-2; V gene: TRBV27; CDR3 DNA: TGTGCCAGCAGTCTTTATGGACAGGACTATGGCTACACCTTC; CDR3 protein: CASSLYGQDYGYTF
D gene: -; clone size: -; J gene: TRBJ1-2; V gene: TRBV5-1; CDR3 DNA: TGCGCCAGCAGCTTGTTGTATCAACAGGGTGCCAGCTACACCTTC; CDR3 protein: CASSLLYQQGASYTF
D gene: -; clone size: -; J gene: TRBJ1-2; V gene: TRBV27; CDR3 DNA: TGTGCCAGCAGTTGGCAGGGGGGCTACACCTTC; CDR3 protein: CASSWQGGYTF
D gene: TRBD1; clone size: -; J gene: TRBJ2-1; V gene: TRBV10-3; CDR3 DNA: TGTGCCATCAGGGAGGACAGGGGGTATGAGCAGTTCTTC; CDR3 protein: CAIREDRGYEQFF
D gene: -; clone size: -; J gene: TRBJ1-2; V gene: TRBV28; CDR3 DNA: TGTGCCAGCAGTTTAGAGGTTAACTATGGCTACACCTTC; CDR3 protein: CASSLEVNYGYTF
D gene: -; clone size: -; J gene: TRBJ1-6; V gene: TRBV19; CDR3 DNA: TGTGCCAGTAAGGACACCCCTTATAATTCACCCCTCCACTTT; CDR3 protein: CASKDTPYNSPLHF
D gene: -; clone size: -; J gene: TRBJ1-6; V gene: TRBV10-3; CDR3 DNA: TGTGCCATCTTTCGGGAACTGACCCTCCACTTT; CDR3 protein: CAIFRELTLHF
D gene: TRBD1; clone size: -; J gene: TRBJ1-5; V gene: TRBV5-6; CDR3 DNA: TGTGCCAGCAGCTTGGTATCTGAGGGGGCTCGGCAGCCCCAGCATTTT; CDR3 protein: CASSLVSEGARQPQHF
D gene: -; clone size: few; J gene: TRBJ1-1; V gene: TRBV10-1; CDR3 DNA: TGCGCCAGCAGTTGGTCCAGGGGAGCGACTGAAGCTTTCTTT; CDR3 protein: CASSWSRGATEAFF
D gene: -; clone size: few; J gene: TRBJ1-5; V gene: TRBV24-1; CDR3 DNA: TGTGCCACCAGTGACACAGTTTATAATCAGCCCCAGCATTTT; CDR3 protein: CATSDTVYNQPQHF
D gene: TRBD1; clone size: -; J gene: TRBJ2-1; V gene: TRBV19; CDR3 DNA: TGTGCCAGTAGTATAGATGAAGGGACAGGGATCGGTGAGCAGTTCTTC; CDR3 protein: CASSIDEGTGIGEQFF
D gene: TRBD1; clone size: few; J gene: TRBJ1-4; V gene: TRBV5-1; CDR3 DNA: TGCGCCAGCAGCTTGGCTGAGGGACAGGGTCGTGAAAAACTGTTTTTT; CDR3 protein: CASSLAEGQGREKLFF
D gene: -; clone size: -; J gene: TRBJ2-3; V gene: TRBV7-3; CDR3 DNA: TGTGCCAGCAGCCCCCCATATACGCAGTATTTT; CDR3 protein: CASSPPYTQYF
D gene: TRBD1; clone size: -; J gene: TRBJ1-5; V gene: TRBV28; CDR3 DNA: TGTGCCAGCAGTATAGACAGGGGGACCCAGCATTTT; CDR3 protein: CASSIDRGTQHF
D gene: -; clone size: -; J gene: TRBJ2-2; V gene: TRBV24-1; CDR3 DNA: TGTGCCACCGGTAAGGGGCAAAACACCGGGGAGCTGTTTTTT; CDR3 protein: CATGKGQNTGELFF
D gene: TRBD1; clone size: -; J gene: TRBJ1-4; V gene: TRBV24-1; CDR3 DNA: TGTGCCACCAGTGATGGACCGGGACAGGGGGGGAAACTGTTTTTT; CDR3 protein: CATSDGPGQGGKLFF
D gene: TRBD1; clone size: -; J gene: TRBJ2-3; V gene: TRBV28; CDR3 DNA: TGTGCCGGACAGGGAACAGATACGCAGTATTTT; CDR3 protein: CAGQGTDTQYF